These T cell receptor beta chains were read from a single sample in a study of blood T cell repertoires in COVID-19. Clones were sequenced by immunoSEQ multiplex PCR, and TCRdb holds only the in-frame ones, with some missing. The sample shows just over 40,000 clones, about 80% of them seen only once. The sample taken for sequencing was peripheral blood. The source is a woman aged 60-70 years with acute or convalescent COVID-19. The conserved cysteine and the conserved F or W are not part of the CDR3 here.

ASSPIALSTDTQY,TRBV3-1/TRBV3-2,13
ASRSDTEAF,TRBV5-1,9
ASRKQGLYEQY,TRBV5-8,11
ASSLFGTGGYT,TRBV27,11
ASSDLPSYEQY,TRBV2,11
ASNTGQGPSSPLH,TRBV2,13
ASSPQPQGQLYGYT,TRBV18,14
ATRLVEAGELF,TRBV2,11
ASSEGATWGYT,TRBV6-1,11
ASSLSGGAFHEQF,TRBV7-3,13
ASSGGRGPQETQY,TRBV5-1,13
ATSDGQFNQPQH,TRBV24-1,12
ASSGPNSPLH,TRBV18,10
ASSLYGGVGNQPQH,TRBV7-2,14
ASSDSGTSNEQF,TRBV6-4,12
ASSPRGTSASYEQY,TRBV7-8,14
ASLGQLPTNEKLF,TRBV28,13
ASSHPSGRGALYEQY,TRBV4-1,15
ATSESGQATPQY,TRBV24-1,12
ATSDTPGQGFRIDEQF,TRBV24-1,16
ATSDSGLQETQY,TRBV24-1,12
ASSQAGTGINEKLF,TRBV3-1/TRBV3-2,14
ASSLGVAGGNYGYT,TRBV7-6,14
AWSVFSSGNTIY,TRBV30,12
ASSLNVRRANEKLF,TRBV7-9,14
ASSLGRVADGYT,TRBV5-1,12
AIQSNRANEQF,TRBV2,11
ASSHGPYNSPLH,TRBV7-2,12
ASSLTSGAGGTPLH,TRBV5-5,14
ASTDRSSYEQY,TRBV25-1,11
ASSLEARGSSYNSPLH,TRBV7-8,16
ATSVMGGRSYNEQF,TRBV24-1,14
ASGEGRGTGELF,TRBV12-5,12
ASKEQGYSEQY,TRBV19,11
ASRAGDRRGTEAF,TRBV5-1,13
ASSHRDSLTYEQY,TRBV6-5,13
ASSVALDSGQETQY,TRBV9,14
ASSEFPLTPPMNTEAF,TRBV6-1,16
ASSDMERSPLH,TRBV10-2,11
ASSLFDRNTGELF,TRBV7-9,13
ASSLGQYSGNTIY,TRBV6-5,13
ASMNDRGGSKNIQY,TRBV2,14
ASSFDNSGELF,TRBV5-1,11
SVGQGAGGSYGYT,TRBV29-1,13
ASSQGRNTEAF,TRBV14,11
ASSSLGYQETQY,TRBV3-1/TRBV3-2,12
ASSYSTGQGSDEQY,TRBV6-2/TRBV6-3,14
ASSAGTGFNEQF,TRBV2,12
ASSVAGGPSGTGELF,TRBV7-3,15
ASSRPSTGRRKSEAF,TRBV6-6,15
ASSLTTNEAF,TRBV7-2,10
ASSQVGGTGKNSPLH,TRBV4-2,15